The source of this TCR beta chain is a study of T cell responses to AZD1222 COVID-19 vaccine. Broader study findings: Clonal diversity may have been underestimated in mostly white British donors. In all cases, repertoires were sampled only after the peak T cell response. Across spike, vaccine-associated CD4 TCRs were found, dominant at 160-218 and 743-854.

As for this clone: Its specificity is unknown.

Pooled together were second doses at about 4 or about 12 weeks. Clones were read by immunoSEQ multiplex PCR, and TCRdb kept only the in-frame ones, dropping some. The data hold tens of thousands of clones, with approximately 89% observed a single time. Here the sequenced sample was peripheral blood, taken 28 days after the second AZD1222 dose. The source of this sequence is an adult who received the AZD1222 COVID-19 vaccine.

CDR3 in amino acids: CATSQVGGLAGTEQFF. The CDR3 nucleotides read TGTGCCACCTCTCAAGTCGGCGGACTAGCGGGGACTGAGCAGTTCTTC. The V call is TRBV24-1, the J call TRBJ2-1; 12 bases map to TRBD2. The CDR3 covers 16 residues. Germline CDR1 and CDR2: KGHDR and SFDVKD. V lost 9 bases and J lost 9; bases outside the gene matches: 14.